This T cell receptor (beta chain) originates from a study of shared clonotypes between healthy human individuals. About the research overall: Donors consisted of a couple of women and three men between 18 and 49.

Clones were sequenced by immunoSEQ multiplex PCR, and TCRdb holds only the in-frame ones, with some missing. The sample includes about 450,000 clones, around 75% of them seen just once. Points on this clone: No antigen is known for it.

General study results and limits: Researchers sampled blood only, noting tissue repertoires likely differ.

The sequencing sample was made of PBMCs. The receptor was isolated from a woman in her 40s in good health. Some clones in this sample may be carry-over from other donors' samples.

The CDR3 loop is CASSWGRKGSYEQYF. The CDR3 nucleotides read TGTGCCAGCAGTTGGGGACGCAAAGGTTCCTACGAGCAGTACTTC. The genes are TRBV6-5 and TRBJ2-7; D is perhaps TRBD1 or TRBD2 (5 bases each). Germline CDR1 MNHEY, CDR2 SVGAGI. V lost 4 bases and J lost 1, with 14 bases in between. The CDR3 runs 15 residues.